This TCR beta chain originates from a study of cytomegalovirus exposure and HLA in healthy donors. Findings and limits, study-wide: TCR beta chains numbering 164 were designated cytomegalovirus-associated.

Between the trimmed V and J ends, which lost 6 bases and 1 base, there was a span of 10 bases. This CDR3 has 14 amino acids. Germline CDR1 and CDR2: MNHNY and SVGAGI (reference sequence). Assay: immunoSEQ multiplex PCR; the TCRdb copy retains only in-frame clones and omits some. The sample shows about 120,000 clones, over 65% of them seen only once. As concerns this clone: Its target is not known.

Input material: PBMCs. This chain links TRBV6-6 with TRBJ1-5; TRBD1 is a possible D gene (5 bases). The sequence was obtained from a woman aged 30 to 39 in good health and CMV-seronegative. Here the CDR3 DNA reads TGTGCCAGCAGCCATGGACAAAGCAATCAGCCCCAGCATTTT. It codes for CASSHGQSNQPQHF.